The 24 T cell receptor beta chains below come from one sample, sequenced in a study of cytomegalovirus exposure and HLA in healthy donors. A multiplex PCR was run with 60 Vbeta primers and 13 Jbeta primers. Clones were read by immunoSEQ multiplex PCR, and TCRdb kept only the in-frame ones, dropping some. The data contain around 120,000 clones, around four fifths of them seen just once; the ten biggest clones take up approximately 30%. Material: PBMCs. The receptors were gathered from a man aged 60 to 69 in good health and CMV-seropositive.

The CDR3 loop reads CSATGGQETQYF. The CDR3 region has the DNA TGCAGCGCAACAGGGGGCCAAGAGACCCAGTACTTC. The gene calls are TRBV29-1 and TRBJ2-5, with 8 bases aligning to TRBD1. Germline CDR1 and CDR2: SQVTM and ANQGSEA. V was clipped by 7 bases and J by 1 base; unmatched bases: 2. CDR3 length: 12 residues. Full variable domain (remainder filled in from reference TRBV29-1 and TRBJ2-5): SAVISQKPSRDICQRGTSLTIQCQVDSQVTMMFWYRQQPGQSLTLIATANQGSEATYESGFVIDKFPISRPNLTFSTLTVSNMSPEDSSIYLCSATGGQETQYFGPGTRLLVL.

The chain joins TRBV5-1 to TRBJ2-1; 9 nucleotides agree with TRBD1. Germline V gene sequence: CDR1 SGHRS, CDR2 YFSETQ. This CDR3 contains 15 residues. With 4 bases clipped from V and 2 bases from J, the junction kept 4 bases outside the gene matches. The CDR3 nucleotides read TGCGCCAGCAGCCGGACAGGGGCCACCTACAATGAGCAGTTCTTC. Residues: CASSRTGATYNEQFF.

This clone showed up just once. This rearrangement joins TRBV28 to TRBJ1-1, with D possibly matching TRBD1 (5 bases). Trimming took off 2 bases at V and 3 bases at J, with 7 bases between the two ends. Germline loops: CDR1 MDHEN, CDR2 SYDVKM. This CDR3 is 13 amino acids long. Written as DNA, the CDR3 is TGTGCCAGCAGTTTAGGCAGGGACACTGAAGCTTTCTTT. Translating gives CASSLGRDTEAFF.

The CDR3 spells CASSLASGLSGGSYEQYF. The CDR3 DNA sequence: TGTGCCAGCAGCTTAGCGTCGGGCCTTAGCGGGGGTAGTTACGAGCAGTACTTC. The chain is built from TRBV7-8 and TRBJ2-5, with 9 bases lining up with TRBD2. The J call may be faulty, since TRBJ2-7 better matches the DNA end. CDR1 is SGHVS and CDR2 is FQNEAQ in the germline V gene. The CDR3 loop spans 18 amino acids.

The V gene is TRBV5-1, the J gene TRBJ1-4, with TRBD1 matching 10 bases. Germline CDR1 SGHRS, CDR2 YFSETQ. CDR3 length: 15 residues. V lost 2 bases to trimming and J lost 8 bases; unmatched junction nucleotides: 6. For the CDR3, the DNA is TGCGCCAGCAGCTTCGGGACAGGGGCGGGGGAAAAACTGTTTTTT. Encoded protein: CASSFGTGAGEKLFF.

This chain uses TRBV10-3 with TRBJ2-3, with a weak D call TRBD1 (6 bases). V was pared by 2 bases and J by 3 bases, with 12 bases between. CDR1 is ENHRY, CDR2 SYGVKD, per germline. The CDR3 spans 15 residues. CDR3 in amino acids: CAISEGQGRTDTQYF. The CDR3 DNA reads TGTGCCATCAGTGAGGGGCAGGGGAGAACAGATACGCAGTATTTT.

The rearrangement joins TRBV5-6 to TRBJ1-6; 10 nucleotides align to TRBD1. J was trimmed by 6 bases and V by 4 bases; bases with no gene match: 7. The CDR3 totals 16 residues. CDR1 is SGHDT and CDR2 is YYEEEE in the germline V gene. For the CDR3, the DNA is TGTGCCAGCAGCCCGGACAGGGGGGCCCTTAATTCACCCCTCCACTTT. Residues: CASSPDRGALNSPLHF.

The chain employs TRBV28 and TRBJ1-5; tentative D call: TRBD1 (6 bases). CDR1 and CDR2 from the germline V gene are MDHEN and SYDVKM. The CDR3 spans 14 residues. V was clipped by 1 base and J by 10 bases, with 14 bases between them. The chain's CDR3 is CASSLSGGGEPQHF. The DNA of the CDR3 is TGTGCCAGCAGTTTATCGGGGGGCGGCGAACCCCAGCATTTT.

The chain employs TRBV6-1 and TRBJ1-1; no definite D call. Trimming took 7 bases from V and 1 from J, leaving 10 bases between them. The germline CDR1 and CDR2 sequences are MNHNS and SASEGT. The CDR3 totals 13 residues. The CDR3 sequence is CASTGEANTEAFF. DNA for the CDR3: TGTGCCAGCACCGGGGAGGCGAACACTGAAGCTTTCTTT.

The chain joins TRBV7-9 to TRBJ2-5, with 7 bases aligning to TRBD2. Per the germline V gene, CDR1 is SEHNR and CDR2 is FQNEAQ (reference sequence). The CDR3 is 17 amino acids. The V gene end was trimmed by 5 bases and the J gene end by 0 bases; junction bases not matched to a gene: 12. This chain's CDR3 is CASSPPFSGSYQETQYF. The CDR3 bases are TGTGCCAGCAGCCCCCCTTTTAGCGGGTCCTACCAAGAGACCCAGTACTTC.

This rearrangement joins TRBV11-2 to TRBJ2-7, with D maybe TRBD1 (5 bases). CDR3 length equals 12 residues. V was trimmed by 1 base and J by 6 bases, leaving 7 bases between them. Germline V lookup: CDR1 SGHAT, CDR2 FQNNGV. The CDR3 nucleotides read TGTGCCAGCAGCTTAGGGGGCCTCGAGCAGTACTTC. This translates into CASSLGGLEQYF.

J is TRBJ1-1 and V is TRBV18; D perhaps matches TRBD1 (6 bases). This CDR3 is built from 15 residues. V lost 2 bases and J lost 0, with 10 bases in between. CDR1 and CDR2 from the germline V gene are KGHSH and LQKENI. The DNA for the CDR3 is TGTGCCAGCTCACCAAGGACAGCATTGAACACTGAAGCTTTCTTT. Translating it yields CASSPRTALNTEAFF.

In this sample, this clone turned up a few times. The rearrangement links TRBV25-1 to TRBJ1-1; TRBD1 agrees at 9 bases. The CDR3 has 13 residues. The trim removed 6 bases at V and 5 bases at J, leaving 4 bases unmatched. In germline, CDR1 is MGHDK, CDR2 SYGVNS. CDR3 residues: CASRGTGSTEAFF. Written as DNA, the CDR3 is TGTGCCAGCAGAGGGACAGGGTCGACTGAAGCTTTCTTT.

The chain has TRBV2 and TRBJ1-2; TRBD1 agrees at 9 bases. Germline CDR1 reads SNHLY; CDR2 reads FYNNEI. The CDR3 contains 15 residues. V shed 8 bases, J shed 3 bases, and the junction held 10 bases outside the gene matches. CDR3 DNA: TGTGCCAGCCCCGTCCGGGACAGGGTTGACTATGGCTACACCTTC. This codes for CASPVRDRVDYGYTF.

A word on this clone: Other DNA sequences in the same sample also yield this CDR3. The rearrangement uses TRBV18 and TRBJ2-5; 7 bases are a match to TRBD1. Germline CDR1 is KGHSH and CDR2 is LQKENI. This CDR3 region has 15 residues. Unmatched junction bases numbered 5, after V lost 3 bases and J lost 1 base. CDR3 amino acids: CASSPPGQFQETQYF. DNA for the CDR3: TGTGCCAGCTCACCCCCGGGACAGTTCCAAGAGACCCAGTACTTC.

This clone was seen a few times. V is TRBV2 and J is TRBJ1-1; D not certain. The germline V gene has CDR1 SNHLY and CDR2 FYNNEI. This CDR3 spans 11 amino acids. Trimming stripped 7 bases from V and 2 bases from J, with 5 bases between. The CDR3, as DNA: TGTGCCAGCACCCTCAACACTGAAGCTTTCTTT. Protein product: CASTLNTEAFF.

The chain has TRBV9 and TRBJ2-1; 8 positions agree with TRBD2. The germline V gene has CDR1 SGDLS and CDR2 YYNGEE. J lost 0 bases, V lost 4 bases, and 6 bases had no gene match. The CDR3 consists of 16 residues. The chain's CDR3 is CASSPGGAASYNEQFF. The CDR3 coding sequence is TGTGCCAGCAGCCCCGGGGGGGCAGCCTCCTACAATGAGCAGTTCTTC.

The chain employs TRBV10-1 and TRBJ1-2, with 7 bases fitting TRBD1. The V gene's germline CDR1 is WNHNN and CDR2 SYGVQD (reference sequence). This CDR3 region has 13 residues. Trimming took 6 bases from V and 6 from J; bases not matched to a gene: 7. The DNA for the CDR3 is TGCGCCAGCAGCCGGGACAGAGTAGATGGCTACACCTTC. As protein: CASSRDRVDGYTF.

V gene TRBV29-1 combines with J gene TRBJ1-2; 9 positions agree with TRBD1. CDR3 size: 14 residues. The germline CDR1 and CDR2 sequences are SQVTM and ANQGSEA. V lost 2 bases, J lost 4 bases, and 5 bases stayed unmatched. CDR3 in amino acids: CSVERGTGSYGYTF. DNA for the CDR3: TGCAGCGTTGAACGGGGGACAGGGTCCTATGGCTACACCTTC.

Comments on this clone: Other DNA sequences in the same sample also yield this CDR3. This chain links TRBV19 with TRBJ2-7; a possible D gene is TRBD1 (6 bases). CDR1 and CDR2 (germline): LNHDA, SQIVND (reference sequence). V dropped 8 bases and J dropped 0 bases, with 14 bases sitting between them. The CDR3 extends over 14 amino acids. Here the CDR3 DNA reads TGTGCCAGTGGTCGGGACATGGGCTCCTACGAGCAGTACTTC. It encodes CASGRDMGSYEQYF.

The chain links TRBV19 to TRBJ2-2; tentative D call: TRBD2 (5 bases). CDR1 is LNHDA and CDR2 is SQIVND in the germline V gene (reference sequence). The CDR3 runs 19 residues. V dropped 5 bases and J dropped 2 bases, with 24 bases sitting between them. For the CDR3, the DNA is TGTGCCAGTAGTCGGTCCCCCCAGTTAGGGAGACTAAACACCGGGGAGCTGTTTTTT. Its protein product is CASSRSPQLGRLNTGELFF.

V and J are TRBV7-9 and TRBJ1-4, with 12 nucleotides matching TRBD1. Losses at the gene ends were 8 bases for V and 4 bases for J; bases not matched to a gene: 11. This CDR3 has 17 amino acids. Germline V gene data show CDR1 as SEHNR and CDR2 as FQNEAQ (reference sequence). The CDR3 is CASGAGTGGVGNEKLFF. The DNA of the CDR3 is TGTGCCAGCGGAGCCGGGACAGGGGGCGTCGGTAATGAAAAACTGTTTTTT.

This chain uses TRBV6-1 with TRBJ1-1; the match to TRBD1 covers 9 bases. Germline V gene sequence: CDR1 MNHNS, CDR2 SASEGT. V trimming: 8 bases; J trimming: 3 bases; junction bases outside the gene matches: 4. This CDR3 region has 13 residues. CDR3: CASSGQGYTEAFF. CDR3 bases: TGTGCCAGCTCGGGACAGGGTTACACTGAAGCTTTCTTT.

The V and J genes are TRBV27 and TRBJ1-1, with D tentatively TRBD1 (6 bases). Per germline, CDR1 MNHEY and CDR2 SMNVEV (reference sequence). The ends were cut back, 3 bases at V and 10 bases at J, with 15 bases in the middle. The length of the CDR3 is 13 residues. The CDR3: CASSFSTGIRAFF. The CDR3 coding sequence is TGTGCCAGCAGTTTCTCAACAGGGATTCGAGCTTTCTTT.